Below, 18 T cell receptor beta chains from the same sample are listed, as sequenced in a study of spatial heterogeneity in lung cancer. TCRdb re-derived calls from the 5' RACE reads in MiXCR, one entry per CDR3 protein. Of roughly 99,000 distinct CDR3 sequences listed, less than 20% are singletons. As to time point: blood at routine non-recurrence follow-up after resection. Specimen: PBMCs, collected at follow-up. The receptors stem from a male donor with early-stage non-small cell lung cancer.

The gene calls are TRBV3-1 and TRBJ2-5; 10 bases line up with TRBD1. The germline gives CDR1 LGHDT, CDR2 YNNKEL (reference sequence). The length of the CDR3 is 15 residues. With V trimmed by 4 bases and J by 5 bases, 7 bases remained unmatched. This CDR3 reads CASSLRDRGRETQYF. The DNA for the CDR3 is TGTGCCAGCAGCCTAAGGGACAGGGGACGGGAGACCCAGTACTTC.

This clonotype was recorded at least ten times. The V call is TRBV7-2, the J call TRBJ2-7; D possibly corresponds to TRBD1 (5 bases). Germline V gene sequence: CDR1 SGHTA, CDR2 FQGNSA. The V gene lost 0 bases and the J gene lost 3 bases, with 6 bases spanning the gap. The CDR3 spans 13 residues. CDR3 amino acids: CASSLARDYEQYV. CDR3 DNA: TGTGCCAGCAGCTTAGCCAGGGACTACGAGCAGTACGTC.

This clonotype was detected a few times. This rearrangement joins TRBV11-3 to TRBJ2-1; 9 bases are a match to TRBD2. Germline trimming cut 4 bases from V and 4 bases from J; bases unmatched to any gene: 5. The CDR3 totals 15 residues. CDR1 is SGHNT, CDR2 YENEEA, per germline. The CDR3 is CASSYRLAEYNEQFF. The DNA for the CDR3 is TGTGCCAGCAGCTACCGACTAGCGGAATACAATGAGCAGTTCTTC.

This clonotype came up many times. The DNA for the CDR3 is TGTGCCAGCAGTGCCGGCGGTAGTTTCTATGGCTACACCTTC. Translating it yields CASSAGGSFYGYTF. The chain employs TRBV6-6 and TRBJ1-2; no clear D gene. Trimming removed 5 bases from V and 4 bases from J, with 14 bases in between. This CDR3 contains 14 residues. CDR1 and CDR2 from the germline V gene are MNHNY and SVGAGI (reference sequence).

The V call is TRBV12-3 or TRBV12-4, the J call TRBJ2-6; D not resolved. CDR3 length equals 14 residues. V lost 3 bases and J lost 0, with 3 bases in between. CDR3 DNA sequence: TGTGCCAGCAGTTTGAACTCTGGGGCCAACGTCCTGACTTTC. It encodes CASSLNSGANVLTF.

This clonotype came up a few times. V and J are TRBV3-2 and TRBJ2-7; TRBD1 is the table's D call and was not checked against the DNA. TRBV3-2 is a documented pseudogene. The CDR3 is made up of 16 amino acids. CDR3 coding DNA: TGTGCCAGCAGCCAAGGGCCGCGGGACCGACAAGACGAGCAGTACGTC. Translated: CASSQGPRDRQDEQYV.

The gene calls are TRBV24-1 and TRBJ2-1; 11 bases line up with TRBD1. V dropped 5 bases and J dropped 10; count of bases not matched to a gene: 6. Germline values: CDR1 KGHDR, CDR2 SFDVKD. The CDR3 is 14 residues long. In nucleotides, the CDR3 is TGTGCCACCAGTGGGACAGGGGGCGTCGAAGAGCAGTTCTTC. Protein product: CATSGTGGVEEQFF.

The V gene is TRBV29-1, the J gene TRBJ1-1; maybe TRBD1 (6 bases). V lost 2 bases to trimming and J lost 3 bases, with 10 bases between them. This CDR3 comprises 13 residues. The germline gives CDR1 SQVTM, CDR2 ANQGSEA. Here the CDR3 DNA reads TGCAGCGTTGAAAGGGACACATACACTGAAGCTTTCTTT. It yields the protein CSVERDTYTEAFF.

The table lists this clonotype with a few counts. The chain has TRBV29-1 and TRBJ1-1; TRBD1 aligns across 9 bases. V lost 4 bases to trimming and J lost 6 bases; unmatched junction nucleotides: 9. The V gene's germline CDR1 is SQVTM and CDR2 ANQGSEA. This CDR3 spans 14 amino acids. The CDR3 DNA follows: TGCAGCGTTGTTGGGGACAGGGTAAGGCCTGAAGCTTTCTTT. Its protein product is CSVVGDRVRPEAFF.

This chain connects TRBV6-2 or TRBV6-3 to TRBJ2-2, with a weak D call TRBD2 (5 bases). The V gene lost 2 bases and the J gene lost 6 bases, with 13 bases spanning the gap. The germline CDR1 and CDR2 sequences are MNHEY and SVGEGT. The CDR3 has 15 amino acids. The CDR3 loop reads CASSYSAGIAGELFF. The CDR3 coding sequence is TGTGCCAGCAGTTACAGCGCGGGTATAGCCGGGGAGCTGTTTTTT.

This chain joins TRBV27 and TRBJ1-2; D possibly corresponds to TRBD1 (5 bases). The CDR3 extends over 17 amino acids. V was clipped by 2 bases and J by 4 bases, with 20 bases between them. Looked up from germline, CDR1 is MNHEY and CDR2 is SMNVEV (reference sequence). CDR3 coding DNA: TGTGCCAGCAGTTTAGTCGTCCAGCAGGGACTGTTCTATGGCTACACCTTC. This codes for CASSLVVQQGLFYGYTF.

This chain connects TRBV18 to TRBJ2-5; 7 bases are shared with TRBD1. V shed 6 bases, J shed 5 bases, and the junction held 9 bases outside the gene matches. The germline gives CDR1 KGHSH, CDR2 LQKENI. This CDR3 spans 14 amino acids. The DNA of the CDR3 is TGTGCCAGCTCGAGTAGGGGGCACGGCGAGACCCAGTACTTC. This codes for CASSSRGHGETQYF.

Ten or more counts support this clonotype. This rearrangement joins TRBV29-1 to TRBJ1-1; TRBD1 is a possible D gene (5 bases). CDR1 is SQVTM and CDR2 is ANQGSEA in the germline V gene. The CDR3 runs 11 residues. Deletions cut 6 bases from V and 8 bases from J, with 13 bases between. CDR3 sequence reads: CSVGDGAEAFF. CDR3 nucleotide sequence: TGCAGCGTGGGGGACGGAGCGGAAGCTTTCTTT.

CDR3 DNA sequence: TGCAGTGCAAGGACCGGGGGACCGAAGGGCTACACCTTC. Translating gives CSARTGGPKGYTF. J is TRBJ1-2 and V is TRBV20-1, with D possibly TRBD1 on 5 matching bases. Trimming pared 6 bases from V and 8 bases from J, leaving 19 bases between. Looked up from germline, CDR1 is DFQATT and CDR2 is SNEGSKA (reference sequence). The CDR3 loop spans 13 amino acids.

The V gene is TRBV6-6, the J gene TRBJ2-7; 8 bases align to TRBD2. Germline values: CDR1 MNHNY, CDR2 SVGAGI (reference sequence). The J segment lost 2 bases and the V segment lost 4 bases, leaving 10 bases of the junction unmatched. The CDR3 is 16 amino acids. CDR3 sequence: CASSSDTLAGTYEQYF. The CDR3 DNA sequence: TGTGCCAGCAGTTCGGATACCTTAGCGGGAACCTACGAGCAGTACTTC.

CDR3 in DNA: TGCGCCAGCAGCCAAGATCTTTTAAAACAGGGCAAAAATCGTCCCGGGGAGCTGTTTTTT. It codes for CASSQDLLKQGKNRPGELFF. V usage is TRBV4-1 and J usage is TRBJ2-2, with D perhaps TRBD1 (6 bases). CDR1 is MGHRA and CDR2 is YSYEKL in the germline V gene. This CDR3 is 20 amino acids long. Deletions cut 0 bases from V and 6 bases from J, with 26 bases between.

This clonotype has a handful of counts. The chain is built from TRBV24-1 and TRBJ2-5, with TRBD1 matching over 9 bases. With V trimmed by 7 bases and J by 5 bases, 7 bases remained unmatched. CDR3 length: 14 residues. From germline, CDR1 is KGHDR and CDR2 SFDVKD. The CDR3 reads CATSPTGGAETQYF. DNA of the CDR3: TGTGCCACCAGCCCTACAGGGGGCGCGGAGACCCAGTACTTC.

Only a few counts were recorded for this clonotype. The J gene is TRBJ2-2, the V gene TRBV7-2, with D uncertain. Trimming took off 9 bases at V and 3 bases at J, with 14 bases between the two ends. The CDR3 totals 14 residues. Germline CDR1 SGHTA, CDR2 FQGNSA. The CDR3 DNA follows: TGTGCCAGTCTAAGGAACCTGGACACCGGGGAGCTGTTTTTT. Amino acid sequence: CASLRNLDTGELFF.